These 20 T cell receptor beta chains were sequenced from one sample in a study of cytomegalovirus exposure and HLA in healthy donors (dated by TCRdb to 2016 to 2017). Receptor amplification or capture employed the immunoSEQ multiplex PCR assay. For the multiplex PCR, a mixture combining 60 forward primers for TCR Vbeta segments and 13 reverse primers for TCR Jbeta segments was used. The immuneACCESS repertoire file appears here via TCRdb, limited to in-frame rearrangements. These files lack a portion of the clones; in checked studies, under half of the deficit traces to unresolved V genes, and the cause of the others is not known. This sample lists tens of thousands of clones; around 82% were detected once. The biggest ten clones account for nearly 6% of the sample. Material: PBMCs. The receptor source for this set is a male donor in good health and CMV-seronegative.

About this clone: An end of the junction does not agree with germline; a read error may underlie this. This chain uses TRBV5-6 with TRBJ2-1, with D unclear. The CDR3 is made up of 12 amino acids. Germline V gives CDR1 SGHDT, CDR2 YYEEEE. The CDR3 nucleotides read TGTGCCAACAGCTTGGCGTCTAGATTGCAGTTCTTC. As protein: CANSLASRLQFF.

This clone was detected only a few times. This rearrangement joins TRBV27 to TRBJ1-1; 9 bases match TRBD1. CDR1 MNHEY and CDR2 SMNVEV come from the germline V gene (reference sequence). The CDR3 contains 14 residues. J was trimmed by 3 bases and V by 6 bases; bases with no gene match: 5. CDR3: CASSHTGGDTEAFF. The CDR3 DNA reads TGTGCCAGCAGCCACACAGGGGGCGACACTGAAGCTTTCTTT.

The V call is TRBV7-2, the J call TRBJ2-5, with 7 bases fitting TRBD1. The assigned J gene may be wrong: the sequence end matches TRBJ2-7 better. CDR1 is SGHTA and CDR2 is FQGNSA in the germline V gene. This CDR3 is built from 14 residues. CDR3 coding DNA: TGTGCCAGCAGCTTACAGCAGGGGGCCTACGAGCAGTACTTC. It yields the protein CASSLQQGAYEQYF.

The chain employs TRBV19 and TRBJ1-1; 9 nucleotides line up with TRBD1. With V trimmed by 7 bases and J by 0 bases, 6 bases remained unmatched. The germline gives CDR1 LNHDA, CDR2 SQIVND (reference sequence). The CDR3 is 15 amino acids. CDR3 sequence (DNA): TGTGCCAGTACCCCTGGGACAGGGTTGAACACTGAAGCTTTCTTT. Translating it yields CASTPGTGLNTEAFF.

The chain carries TRBV9 and TRBJ2-7; maybe TRBD2 (5 bases). Germline lookup yields CDR1 SGDLS and CDR2 YYNGEE. Deletions cut 1 base from V and 7 bases from J, with 9 bases between. There are 12 residues in the CDR3. The CDR3 loop is CASSVNSGEQYF. The CDR3 DNA follows: TGTGCCAGCAGCGTAAACAGCGGAGAGCAGTACTTC.

The chain is built from TRBV4-2 and TRBJ1-3; D is possibly TRBD1 (5 bases). V gave up 6 bases and J gave up 2 bases, with 14 bases separating them. The CDR3 covers 15 residues. Germline V gene sequence: CDR1 LGHNA, CDR2 YNFKEQ. CDR3 amino acids: CASSPDRLPGNTIYF. The CDR3 DNA reads as TGTGCCAGCAGTCCCGACAGACTCCCTGGAAACACCATATATTTT.

The chain carries TRBV4-2 and TRBJ1-3; the D is unclear. CDR1 and CDR2 (germline): LGHNA, YNFKEQ. The V and J ends lost 1 base and 0 bases respectively, with 10 bases between them. The CDR3 sequence is 16 residues long. The CDR3 DNA is TGTGCCAGCAGCCAAGTTGCGGTAAGCTCTGGAAACACCATATATTTT. It yields the protein CASSQVAVSSGNTIYF.

This chain connects TRBV19 to TRBJ1-5; D gene uncertain. V was pared by 2 bases and J by 0 bases, with 8 bases between. The CDR3 loop spans 15 amino acids. Germline V lookup: CDR1 LNHDA, CDR2 SQIVND (reference sequence). The CDR3 DNA sequence: TGTGCCAGTAGTATAAATAGTCTTAGCAATCAGCCCCAGCATTTT. Translation: CASSINSLSNQPQHF.

CDR3 sequence reads: CASSRPEGGSNQPQHF. CDR3 sequence (DNA): TGCGCCAGCAGCCGGCCTGAGGGAGGAAGCAATCAGCCCCAGCATTTT. The V and J genes are TRBV4-1 and TRBJ1-5; D is undetermined. The CDR3 is made up of 16 amino acids. V was shortened by 4 bases and J by 1 base, with 14 bases between the two germline ends. Germline assignment: CDR1 MGHRA and CDR2 YSYEKL.

The J gene is TRBJ2-1, the V gene TRBV7-3; no definite D call. CDR1 is SGHTA, CDR2 FQGTGA, per germline. The CDR3 has 14 residues. Between the trimmed V and J ends, which lost 1 base and 2 bases, there was a span of 6 bases. This chain's CDR3 is CASSLMGTYNEQFF. CDR3 DNA: TGTGCCAGCAGCTTAATGGGCACCTACAATGAGCAGTTCTTC.

The chain is built from TRBV13 and TRBJ2-7; 10 nucleotides align to TRBD1. Germline assignment: CDR1 PRHDT and CDR2 FYEKMQ (reference sequence). The junction had 6 bases not matched to a gene; V was cut back by 5 bases and J by 5 bases. The CDR3 length is 14 residues. The CDR3 reads CASSVGQGVHEQYF. CDR3 nucleotide sequence: TGTGCCAGCAGCGTTGGACAGGGGGTCCACGAGCAGTACTTC.

The chain recombines TRBV7-2 with TRBJ1-1; D not resolved. The CDR3 runs to 14 residues. Looked up from germline, CDR1 is SGHTA and CDR2 is FQGNSA. V was cut by 2 bases and J by 1 base, with 8 bases left in between. This chain's CDR3 is CASSLRRGNTEAFF. CDR3 nucleotides: TGTGCCAGCAGCTTACGTCGGGGGAACACTGAAGCTTTCTTT.

This chain uses TRBV5-6 with TRBJ2-7, with 9 bases aligning to TRBD1. Trimming at V came to 2 bases and at J to 2 bases, leaving 5 bases not matched to a gene. CDR1 and CDR2 from the germline V gene are SGHDT and YYEEEE. The CDR3 length is 15 residues. The CDR3 nucleotides are TGTGCCAGCAGCTTCGGGACAGGGAAAACCTACGAGCAGTACTTC. Translating gives CASSFGTGKTYEQYF.

V and J are TRBV5-1 and TRBJ2-3; possible D gene TRBD2, 6 bases. Trimming cost V 0 bases and J 2 bases, with 13 bases left between them. Germline lookup yields CDR1 SGHRS and CDR2 YFSETQ. CDR3 length: 16 amino acids. The DNA for the CDR3 is TGCGCCAGCAGCTTGGACGGGACTCCTTCCACAGATACGCAGTATTTT. Amino acids: CASSLDGTPSTDTQYF. The entire variable domain, with the rest obtained from reference TRBV5-1 and TRBJ2-3, is as follows: KAGVTQTPRYLIKTRGQQVTLSCSPISGHRSVSWYQQTPGQGLQFLFEYFSETQRNKGNFPGRFSGRQFSNSRSEMNVSTLELGDSALYLCASSLDGTPSTDTQYFGPGTRLTVL.

This clone was seen a handful of times. The chain joins TRBV7-8 to TRBJ2-5, with unresolved D. This CDR3 region has 13 residues. V was clipped by 5 bases and J by 2 bases, with 9 bases between them. Germline assignment: CDR1 SGHVS and CDR2 FQNEAQ. The CDR3, as DNA: TGTGCCAGCAGCCGTTCCCGTCAAGAGACCCAGTACTTC. This gives the protein CASSRSRQETQYF.

This sequence joins TRBV11-2 and TRBJ2-3; tentative D call: TRBD2 (6 bases). This CDR3 has 15 amino acids. Per germline, CDR1 SGHAT and CDR2 FQNNGV. V lost 7 bases, J lost 2 bases, and 16 bases lay in between. The CDR3 region is CASTSAGGTTDTQYF. DNA of the CDR3: TGTGCCAGCACCTCGGCTGGGGGGACCACAGATACGCAGTATTTT.

The chain links TRBV27 to TRBJ2-1; 7 nucleotides match TRBD1. Per the germline V gene, CDR1 is MNHEY and CDR2 is SMNVEV (reference sequence). Trimming at V came to 5 bases and at J to 5 bases, leaving 24 bases not matched to a gene. The CDR3 is 20 amino acids. The DNA of the CDR3 is TGTGCCAGCAGTCCTTCAATGACAGGGTGGGTTTCTATAATAGACAATGAGCAGTTCTTC. Residues: CASSPSMTGWVSIIDNEQFF.

The gene calls are TRBV7-3 and TRBJ2-2, with 10 bases identical to TRBD2. V was clipped by 4 bases and J by 6 bases; unmatched bases: 8. Germline V gene lookup returns CDR1 SGHTA and CDR2 FQGTGA. The CDR3 spans 16 residues. CDR3 sequence: CASSSLSGGASGELFF. The CDR3 bases are TGTGCCAGCAGCTCCCTAAGCGGGGGGGCGTCCGGGGAGCTGTTTTTT.

The J gene is TRBJ2-1, the V gene TRBV19; weak D call: TRBD2 (6 bases). This CDR3 contains 14 residues. The ends were cut back, 5 bases at V and 7 bases at J, with 15 bases in the middle. From germline, CDR1 is LNHDA and CDR2 SQIVND (reference sequence). The CDR3 sequence: CASSQDYLMNEQFF. The CDR3 DNA follows: TGTGCCAGTAGTCAGGACTACCTGATGAATGAGCAGTTCTTC. The whole variable domain, filled in from reference TRBV19 and TRBJ2-1, reads DGGITQSPKYLFRKEGQNVTLSCEQNLNHDAMYWYRQDPGQGLRLIYYSQIVNDFQKGDIAEGYSVSREKKESFPLTVTSAQKNPTAFYLCASSQDYLMNEQFFGPGTRLTVL.

The J gene is TRBJ2-7, the V gene TRBV5-1, with TRBD1 matching 7 bases. This CDR3 has 16 amino acids. The ends lost 0 bases at V and 0 bases at J; junction bases unmatched: 6. Per the germline V gene, CDR1 is SGHRS and CDR2 is YFSETQ. The CDR3 sequence is CASSLARGLGSYEQYF. The CDR3 nucleotides read TGCGCCAGCAGCTTGGCCAGGGGGTTGGGCTCCTACGAGCAGTACTTC. The full variable domain, in which reference TRBV5-1 and TRBJ2-7 provide the parts outside the CDR3, is KAGVTQTPRYLIKTRGQQVTLSCSPISGHRSVSWYQQTPGQGLQFLFEYFSETQRNKGNFPGRFSGRQFSNSRSEMNVSTLELGDSALYLCASSLARGLGSYEQYFGPGTRLTVT.